The clone carrying this T cell receptor (beta chain) was detected once. The antigen is undetermined. V lost 7 bases and J lost 4, with 5 bases in between. Germline V CDR1 and CDR2: MGHDK, SYGVNS. The CDR3 extends over 11 amino acids. Frozen-stored PBMCs produced approximately 2 micrograms of genomic DNA for TCR beta libraries. The data originate from a study of cytotoxic CD8 clonotypes in ibrutinib-treated CLL. The wider study: The sample average was about 280,000 productive templates and tens of thousands of productive rearrangements.

The study, taken as a whole, reports: Clonality rose at ibrutinib response and fell back toward baseline at progression.

Repertoires were generated with immunoSEQ multiplex PCR, while TCRdb's copy carries only in-frame clones and drops some. Among some 140,000 clones listed, 85% to 95% were seen once. This TCR was recovered from a human donor with chronic lymphocytic leukemia. Sequencing was performed on PBMCs, taken after 12 months of ibrutinib treatment. V is TRBV25-1 and J is TRBJ2-4; no reliable D call. The CDR3 loop is CASMAKNIQYF. For the CDR3, the DNA is TGTGCCAGCATGGCGAAAAACATTCAGTACTTC.